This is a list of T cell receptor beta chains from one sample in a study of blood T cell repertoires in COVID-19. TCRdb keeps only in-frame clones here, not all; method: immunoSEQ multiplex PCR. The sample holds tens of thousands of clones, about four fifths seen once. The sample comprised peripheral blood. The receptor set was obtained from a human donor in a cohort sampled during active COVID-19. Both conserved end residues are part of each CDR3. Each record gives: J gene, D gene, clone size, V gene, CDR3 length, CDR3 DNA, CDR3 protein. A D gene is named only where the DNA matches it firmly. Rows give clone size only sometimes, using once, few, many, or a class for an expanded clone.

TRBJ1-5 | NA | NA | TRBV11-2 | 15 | TGTGCCAGCAGTTTGACAACTCGGAGCAATCAGCCCCAGCATTTT | CASSLTTRSNQPQHF
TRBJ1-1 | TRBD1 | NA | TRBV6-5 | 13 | TGTGCCAGCAAGAGAACAGGGGGCACTGAAGCTTTCTTT | CASKRTGGTEAFF
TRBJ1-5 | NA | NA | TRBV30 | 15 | TGTGCCTGGAGTGTAGGGGGGGCCGACAATCAGCCCCAGCATTTT | CAWSVGGADNQPQHF
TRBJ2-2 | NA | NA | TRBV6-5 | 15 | TGTGCCAGCAGCCTACAGGTTCCCCACACCGGGGAGCTGTTTTTT | CASSLQVPHTGELFF
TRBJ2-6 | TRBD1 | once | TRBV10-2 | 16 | TGCGCCAGCCTCCGGGACAGGGTCTCTGGGGCCAACGTCCTGACTTTC | CASLRDRVSGANVLTF
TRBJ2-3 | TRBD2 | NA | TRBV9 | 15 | TGTGCCAGCAGCGTAGGGGGACTAGGAACAGATACGCAGTATTTT | CASSVGGLGTDTQYF
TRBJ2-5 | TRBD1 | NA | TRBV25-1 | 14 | TGTGCCAGCTTGGACAGGGGGCGGGCAGAGACCCAGTACTTC | CASLDRGRAETQYF
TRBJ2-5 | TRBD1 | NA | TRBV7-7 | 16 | TGTGCTAGCAGCTCCCTAGACAGGGGGCGTAGGGAGACCCAGTACTTC | CASSSLDRGRRETQYF
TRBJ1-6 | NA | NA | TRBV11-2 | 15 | TGTGCCAGCAGCTTGGGCCTCTGGGCGGGATCACCCCTCCACTTT | CASSLGLWAGSPLHF
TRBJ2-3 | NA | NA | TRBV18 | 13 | TGTGCCAGCTCACCAAGGGGCGCAGATACGCAGTATTTT | CASSPRGADTQYF
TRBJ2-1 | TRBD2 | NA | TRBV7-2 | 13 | TGTGCCAGCAGCTTAGAGCGGCGGGGGGAGCAGTTCTTC | CASSLERRGEQFF
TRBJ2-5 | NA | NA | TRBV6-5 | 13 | TGTGCCAGCAGCAAGACAGGGCGGGGGACCCAGTACTTC | CASSKTGRGTQYF
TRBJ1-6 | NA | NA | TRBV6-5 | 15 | TGTGCCAGCAGACCCTATCCCGAGGGTAATTCACCCCTCCACTTT | CASRPYPEGNSPLHF
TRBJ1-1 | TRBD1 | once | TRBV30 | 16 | TGTGCCTGGAGCAAGGACAGGGGCGGGTTGGTCACTGAAGCTTTCTTT | CAWSKDRGGLVTEAFF
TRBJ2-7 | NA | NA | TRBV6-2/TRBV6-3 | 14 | TGTGCCAGCAGTTACGATGAGGCGGCCTACGAGCAGTACTTC | CASSYDEAAYEQYF
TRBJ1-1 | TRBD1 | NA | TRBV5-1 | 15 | TGCGCCAGCAGCTTGGAGACAGGGATGAACACTGAAGCTTTCTTT | CASSLETGMNTEAFF
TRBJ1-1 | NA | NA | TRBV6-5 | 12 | TGTGCCAGCAGTTCGGGGGGGCCTGAAGCTTTCTTT | CASSSGGPEAFF
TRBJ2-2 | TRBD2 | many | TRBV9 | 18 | TGTGCCAGCAGCGTAGGCCCCTTGGGGCTAGCGGGCACCGGGGAGCTGTTTTTT | CASSVGPLGLAGTGELFF
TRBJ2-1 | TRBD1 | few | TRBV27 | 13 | TGTGCCAGCAGTCCGACAGGGTACAATGAGCAGTTCTTC | CASSPTGYNEQFF
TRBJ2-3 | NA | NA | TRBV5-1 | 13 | TGCGCCAGCAGCCCGCCGGGGACAGATACGCAGTATTTT | CASSPPGTDTQYF
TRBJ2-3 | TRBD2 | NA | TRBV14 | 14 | TGTGCCAGCAGCCAAGCACTAGCGGGAGGTACGCAGTATTTT | CASSQALAGGTQYF
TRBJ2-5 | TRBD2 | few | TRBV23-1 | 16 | TGCGCCAGCGACAAGAGGCACAGCGGGGGGGAGGAGACCCAGTACTTC | CASDKRHSGGEETQYF
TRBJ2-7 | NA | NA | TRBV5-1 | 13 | TGCGCCAGCAGCTTGACAGGGCACTACGAGCAGTACTTC | CASSLTGHYEQYF
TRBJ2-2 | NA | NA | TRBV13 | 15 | TGTGCCAGCAGCTTTAGGGGATTTAACACCGGGGAGCTGTTTTTT | CASSFRGFNTGELFF
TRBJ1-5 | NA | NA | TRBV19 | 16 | TGTGCCAGTGGGGAGCAGTCCGTGAGTGGCAATCAGCCCCAGCATTTT | CASGEQSVSGNQPQHF
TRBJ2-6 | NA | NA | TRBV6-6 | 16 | TGTGCCAGCAGTGGAGACCTGACCTCTGGGGCCAACGTCCTGACTTTC | CASSGDLTSGANVLTF